The sequence of this T cell receptor (beta chain) was determined in a study of blood T cell repertoires in COVID-19. Study in general: Both acute and convalescent COVID-19 samples were obtained from the United States, Italy and Spain.

The count of this clone is one. The assay was immunoSEQ multiplex PCR, and TCRdb's table has in-frame clones only and misses some. Of a few hundred thousand clones in the sample, 90% were seen once. This clonotype originated in a woman in her fifties or sixties with COVID-19, enrolled during active disease. Sequenced material: peripheral blood.

The CDR3 DNA sequence: TGTGCCAGTATAGGGGGCGCGAACTATGGCTACACCTTC. Its protein is CASIGGANYGYTF. V is TRBV19 and J is TRBJ1-2; 7 nucleotides agree with TRBD1. Unmatched junction bases numbered 4, after V lost 7 bases and J lost 2 bases. CDR3 length: 13 residues. Per germline, CDR1 LNHDA and CDR2 SQIVND (reference sequence). Filled out from reference TRBV19 and TRBJ1-2, the complete variable domain reads DGGITQSPKYLFRKEGQNVTLSCEQNLNHDAMYWYRQDPGQGLRLIYYSQIVNDFQKGDIAEGYSVSREKKESFPLTVTSAQKNPTAFYLCASIGGANYGYTFGSGTRLTVV.